Here is one TCR beta chain with its context. V was pared by 1 base and J by 5 bases, with 10 bases between. The CDR3 is 14 residues long. Germline V gene sequence: CDR1 SGHRS, CDR2 YFSETQ. As originally analysed: Reference gene primer amplification in the assay estimated nucleated cell counts. Clones were sequenced by immunoSEQ multiplex PCR, and TCRdb holds only the in-frame ones, with some missing. V, J and clone size derive from that table, while D and trimming were established from the DNA sequence. The repertoire includes 60,000 to 65,000 clones, 90% of them detected once, and 9% to 9.5% sits in the top ten. These data originate in a study of blood T cell repertoires in COVID-19. Study background: Acute and convalescent COVID-19 samples came from the United States, Italy and Spain. The analysed material was cDNA or gDNA that came from T cells, B-cell-depleted T cells, or PBMCs.

The chain links TRBV5-1 to TRBJ2-1; D is perhaps TRBD1 (6 bases). The sequenced sample was peripheral blood. The clonotype originates from a woman of 80 years or more with active COVID-19. The CDR3 DNA sequence: TGCGCCAGCAGCTTGAACACAGGGAACAATGAGCAGTTCTTC. This encodes CASSLNTGNNEQFF.